This T cell receptor beta chain was profiled in a study of circulating CD8 cells and anti-PD-1 response in melanoma. Background on the study: Of about 13 patients, seven got anti-PD-1 first and six had prior therapy. Whole-study findings and limits: Clonotype sharing was highest between DPOS and TIGIT subsets.

Live CD3+CD8+TCRalphabeta+ cells were sorted into four subsets by PD-1 and/or TIGIT. Each library started from 15 ng of total RNA using the QIAseq Immune Repertoire TCR panel. TCRdb re-called the reads through MiXCR, storing one row per CDR3 protein. The sample records under 250 distinct CDR3 sequences, approximately 7% being singletons. This clonotype is hyperexpanded (1% or more) within its sample. Antigen unknown. The germline CDR1 and CDR2 sequences are LNHDA and SQIVND (reference sequence). Trimming pared 1 base from V and 5 bases from J, leaving 5 bases between. CDR3 length: 12 residues. The chain employs TRBV19 and TRBJ1-1; D gene uncertain. Sequencing was performed on CD8+ T cells from PBMCs, taken at baseline or after one month of anti-PD-1 therapy (not recorded which). This TCR derives from a human donor with melanoma. Written as DNA, the CDR3 is TGTGCCAGTAGTATAGGGAGGACTGAAGCTTTCTTT. Translating gives CASSIGRTEAFF.